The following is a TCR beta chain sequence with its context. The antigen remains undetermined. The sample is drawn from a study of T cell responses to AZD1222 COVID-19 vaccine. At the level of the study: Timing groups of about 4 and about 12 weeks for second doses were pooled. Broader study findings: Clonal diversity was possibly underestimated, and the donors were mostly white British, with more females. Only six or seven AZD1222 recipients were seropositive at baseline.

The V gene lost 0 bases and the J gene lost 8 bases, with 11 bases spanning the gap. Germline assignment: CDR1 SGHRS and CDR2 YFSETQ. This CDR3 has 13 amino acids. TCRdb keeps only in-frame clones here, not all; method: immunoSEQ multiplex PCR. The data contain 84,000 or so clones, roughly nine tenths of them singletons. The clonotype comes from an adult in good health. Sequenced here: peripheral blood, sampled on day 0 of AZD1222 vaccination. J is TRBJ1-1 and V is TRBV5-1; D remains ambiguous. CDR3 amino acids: CASSLVSSWEAFF. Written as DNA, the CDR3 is TGCGCCAGCAGCTTGGTGTCCTCATGGGAAGCTTTCTTT.